These 21 T cell receptor beta chains originate from one sample sequenced in a study of blood T cell repertoires in COVID-19. Sequencing used immunoSEQ multiplex PCR; TCRdb keeps in-frame clones, though not all of them. The sample carries 200,000 to 300,000 clones, 84% recorded once. The sample was peripheral blood. The origin of the receptors is a woman between 40 and 50 years old who had recovered from COVID-19.

The rearrangement uses TRBV19 and TRBJ1-1; 8 bases match TRBD1. There are 14 residues in the CDR3. V lost 4 bases, J lost 3 bases, and 4 bases stayed unmatched. The germline V gene encodes CDR1 LNHDA and CDR2 SQIVND (reference sequence). CDR3 sequence reads: CASSTGGADTEAFF. The CDR3 region has the DNA TGTGCCAGTAGTACAGGGGGCGCGGACACTGAAGCTTTCTTT.

The gene calls are TRBV15 and TRBJ2-1, with D possibly matching TRBD1 (6 bases). Trimming cost V 1 base and J 7 bases, with 20 bases left between them. Per the germline V gene, CDR1 is LNHNV and CDR2 is YYDKDF (reference sequence). This CDR3 region has 17 residues. The CDR3 here is CATSRVSGQTFGNEQFF. CDR3 nucleotides: TGTGCCACCAGCAGAGTCTCCGGACAGACCTTTGGGAATGAGCAGTTCTTC.

The chain links TRBV7-3 to TRBJ2-1; TRBD1 aligns across 9 bases. Germline values: CDR1 SGHTA, CDR2 FQGTGA. This CDR3 region has 15 residues. Trimming removed 6 bases from V and 2 bases from J; junction bases left unmatched: 5. CDR3 protein: CASSLQGATYNEQFF. The DNA of the CDR3 is TGTGCCAGCAGTTTACAGGGGGCAACCTACAATGAGCAGTTCTTC.

The rearrangement links TRBV9 to TRBJ1-2, with TRBD1 identical over 7 bases. V trimming: 2 bases; J trimming: 2 bases; junction bases outside the gene matches: 9. Per germline, CDR1 SGDLS and CDR2 YYNGEE. This CDR3 has 16 residues. CDR3 sequence (DNA): TGTGCCAGCAGCGTTACCACAGGGGCGGGGAACTATGGCTACACCTTC. It translates to CASSVTTGAGNYGYTF. Full variable domain (missing parts from reference TRBV9 and TRBJ1-2): DSGVTQTPKHLITATGQRVTLRCSPRSGDLSVYWYQQSLDQGLQFLIQYYNGEERAKGNILERFSAQQFPDLHSELNLSSLELGDSALYFCASSVTTGAGNYGYTFGSGTRLTVV.

The gene calls are TRBV7-2 and TRBJ1-1; the D gene is possibly TRBD1 (6 bases). CDR3 length equals 14 residues. The V end was cut by 3 bases, the J end by 14 bases, with 22 bases between. Germline assignment: CDR1 SGHTA and CDR2 FQGNSA. The CDR3, as DNA: TGTGCCAGCAGCTTTAGGGGTACCCGGCAGGGGAGCTTCTTT. It yields the protein CASSFRGTRQGSFF.

This clone was detected many times. The chain employs TRBV6-6 and TRBJ1-1; 7 bases line up with TRBD1. V dropped 7 bases and J dropped 3; count of bases not matched to a gene: 8. CDR1 MNHNY and CDR2 SVGAGI come from the germline V gene (reference sequence). The CDR3 has 14 amino acids. CDR3 loop: CASMLPDRDTEAFF. The CDR3 nucleotides are TGTGCCAGCATGCTCCCCGACAGGGACACTGAAGCTTTCTTT.

The rearrangement uses TRBV23-1 and TRBJ1-2; 9 bases are shared with TRBD1. TRBV23-1 is placed among ORFs of uncertain function. The CDR3 has 12 residues. Germline trimming cut 6 bases from V and 8 bases from J; bases unmatched to any gene: 4. The CDR3 loop is CASSRDRAGYTF. Written as DNA, the CDR3 is TGCGCCAGCAGCCGGGACAGGGCCGGCTACACCTTC.

The chain links TRBV20-1 to TRBJ2-7; D is uncertain. Germline CDR1 DFQATT, CDR2 SNEGSKA (reference sequence). This CDR3 spans 15 amino acids. V was cut by 3 bases and J by 3 bases, with 18 bases left in between. Written as DNA, the CDR3 is TGCAGTGCTAGTGTTACCGGCCGACAAATCTACGAGCAGTACTTC. It encodes CSASVTGRQIYEQYF.

This clone was counted only a few times. A much more abundant neighbour one base away suggests this may be a read error. The genes are TRBV15 and TRBJ2-3, with D maybe TRBD1 (6 bases). V lost 1 base to trimming and J lost 0 bases, with 8 bases between them. The germline V gene encodes CDR1 LNHNV and CDR2 YYDKDF (reference sequence). The CDR3 sequence is 15 residues long. The CDR3 nucleotides read TGTGCCACCAGCAGAGGACAGGCTAGCACAGATACGCAGTATTTT. Translated, it gives CATSRGQASTDTQYF.

In nucleotides, the CDR3 is TGTGCCAGCAGTTCCACAGGGTTAACCGTCTATGGCTACACCTTC. Protein sequence: CASSSTGLTVYGYTF. J is TRBJ1-2 and V is TRBV6-5, with D tentatively TRBD1 (6 bases). The germline V gene encodes CDR1 MNHEY and CDR2 SVGAGI. CDR3 length: 15 residues. Trimming removed 4 bases from V and 4 bases from J, with 16 bases in between.

This chain connects TRBV6-1 to TRBJ1-5; 7 bases map to TRBD1. The V gene's germline CDR1 is MNHNS and CDR2 SASEGT. This CDR3 contains 15 residues. The V gene end was trimmed by 1 base and the J gene end by 2 bases; junction bases not matched to a gene: 2. The CDR3 is CASSEVTGGNQPQHF. The CDR3 nucleotides read TGTGCCAGCAGTGAAGTTACAGGGGGCAATCAGCCCCAGCATTTT.

The rearrangement links TRBV5-1 to TRBJ2-2; D remains ambiguous. This CDR3 has 14 amino acids. V lost 5 bases to trimming and J lost 4 bases, with 12 bases between them. Germline V gene sequence: CDR1 SGHRS, CDR2 YFSETQ. The CDR3 sequence: CASRPPRLTGELFF. Here the CDR3 DNA reads TGCGCCAGCAGGCCCCCCCGACTCACCGGGGAGCTGTTTTTT.

In its sample, this clone was seen a few times. This sequence joins TRBV30 and TRBJ2-7; no definite D call. Per germline, CDR1 GTSNPN and CDR2 SVGIG (reference sequence). The CDR3 consists of 12 residues. With 0 bases removed from V and 4 bases from J, the gap between germline ends came to 7 bases. CDR3 protein: CAWSVESYEQYF. The CDR3 DNA reads as TGTGCCTGGAGTGTAGAGTCTTACGAGCAGTACTTC.

This sequence joins TRBV20-1 and TRBJ1-6; D call uncertain. The CDR3 runs to 11 residues. The germline gives CDR1 DFQATT, CDR2 SNEGSKA (reference sequence). Trimming took 0 bases from V and 9 from J, leaving 3 bases between them. The CDR3 DNA is TGCAGTGCTAGAGAAGCTTCACCCCTCCACTTT. This codes for CSAREASPLHF.

The rearrangement uses TRBV28 and TRBJ2-3; possible D gene TRBD2, 5 bases. The V end lost 3 bases, the J end lost 0 bases, and 13 bases lay between the germline ends. This CDR3 has 16 amino acids. CDR1 is MDHEN and CDR2 is SYDVKM in the germline V gene. CDR3 coding DNA: TGTGCCAGCAGTTTTAACGGGGTATCTAGCACAGATACGCAGTATTTT. It codes for CASSFNGVSSTDTQYF.

The chain has TRBV5-4 and TRBJ1-1; D is unresolved. The germline gives CDR1 SGHNT, CDR2 YYREEE (reference sequence). Trimming left V 5 bases short and J 3 bases short, with 11 bases between. The CDR3 contains 13 residues. This CDR3 reads CASRFTRDTEAFF. In nucleotides, the CDR3 is TGTGCCAGCAGGTTTACACGGGACACTGAAGCTTTCTTT.

This chain uses TRBV6-6 with TRBJ1-1; 9 bases are a match to TRBD1. This CDR3 is 13 amino acids long. Trimming cost V 6 bases and J 4 bases; bases outside gene matches: 3. The germline V gene has CDR1 MNHNY and CDR2 SVGAGI (reference sequence). CDR3 DNA sequence: TGTGCCAGCAGCCAGACAGGGGGCACTGAAGCTTTCTTT. Amino acids: CASSQTGGTEAFF.

The chain links TRBV28 to TRBJ1-6; tentative D call: TRBD1 (5 bases). V gave up 4 bases and J gave up 11 bases, with 15 bases separating them. The CDR3 has 14 residues. From germline, CDR1 is MDHEN and CDR2 SYDVKM. The CDR3 region is CASSSRGVPPPLHF. The CDR3 nucleotides read TGTGCCAGCAGTTCCCGGGGGGTCCCCCCACCCCTCCACTTT.

Points on this clone: Other DNA sequences in the sample encode the same CDR3. The chain links TRBV28 to TRBJ1-5, with unresolved D. The CDR3 spans 14 residues. Germline V gives CDR1 MDHEN, CDR2 SYDVKM. V was shortened by 5 bases and J by 0 bases, with 8 bases between the two germline ends. For the CDR3, the DNA is TGTGCCAGCAGTGGCGGTCATAGCAATCAGCCCCAGCATTTT. Translation gives CASSGGHSNQPQHF.

This clone was observed a single time. The J gene is TRBJ1-3, the V gene TRBV5-6; TRBD1 is a possible D gene (5 bases). Germline assignment: CDR1 SGHDT and CDR2 YYEEEE. The CDR3 totals 16 residues. Between the trimmed V and J ends, which lost 4 bases and 0 bases, there was a span of 14 bases. CDR3 residues: CASSRADSYSGNTIYF. The CDR3 coding sequence is TGTGCCAGCAGCAGAGCCGACAGCTACTCTGGAAACACCATATATTTT.

J is TRBJ2-7 and V is TRBV6-5, with a tentative D call TRBD1 (6 bases). Trimming removed 1 base at V and 3 bases at J, with 16 bases between. Germline loops: CDR1 MNHEY, CDR2 SVGAGI. This CDR3 contains 16 residues. DNA for the CDR3: TGTGCCAGCAGTTACTGGGGCAGGGGAATGGGCTACGAGCAGTACTTC. It specifies CASSYWGRGMGYEQYF.